This TCR beta chain was recovered during a study of cytomegalovirus exposure and HLA in healthy donors. About this clone: Its antigen is undetermined.

The study, taken as a whole, reports: Likely technical artifact: a cluster of highly shared sequence variants. In vitro testing confirmed a few CMV-associated chains as specific for CMV antigens. A later analysis reportedly found that, within productive TCRs, an Asian-associated ancestry cluster had fewer N-insertions than the mean observed across the approximately 700 donors. When analyzed later, a missense DCLRE1C variant was found to be linked to TCR beta V- and J-gene trimming.

The PCR had 60 Vbeta and 13 Jbeta primers. Clones were sequenced by immunoSEQ multiplex PCR, and TCRdb holds only the in-frame ones, with some missing. The sample contains 160,000 or so clones, around 83% of which appear only once. The TCR comes from a male donor in good health and CMV-seropositive. The specimen sequenced was PBMCs.

CDR3 loop: CASTPGQVGSPLHF. The CDR3 DNA follows: TGTGCCAGCACCCCAGGGCAGGTGGGTTCACCCCTCCACTTT. V gene TRBV7-2 combines with J gene TRBJ1-6; D is perhaps TRBD1 (5 bases). Germline lookup yields CDR1 SGHTA and CDR2 FQGNSA. V was clipped by 7 bases and J by 9 bases, with 16 bases between them. CDR3 size: 14 residues.